The clone carrying this T cell receptor beta chain was seen ten or more times. Its specificity is not known. TCRdb independently ran MiXCR on the multiplex PCR reads; one entry per CDR3 protein. The sample yields roughly 49,000 distinct CDR3 sequences, less than 55% seen once. The CDR3 is 14 amino acids. The V gene's germline CDR1 is SGHAT and CDR2 FQNNGV. The V end lost 2 bases, the J end lost 0 bases, and 5 bases lay between the germline ends. This specimen comes from a study of breast tumors, draining lymph nodes, adjacent tissues. Overall study findings and caveats: Luminal-like breast cancer showed significantly greater tumor-nontumor repertoire similarity than basal-like breast cancer did. Findings are consistent with lymph node origin and intratumoral expansion of most tumor T cells. Tumor repertoires ranked between lymph nodes and nontumor tissue in diversity, with V and J gene preferences. That most tumor T cells come from lymph nodes remained unproven.

This chain links TRBV11-2 with TRBJ2-1; no clear D gene. The sequencing sample was made of breast tumor tissue. The clonotype comes from a female donor with breast cancer. Some clones in this sample may be carry-over from other donors' samples. CDR3 coding DNA: TGTGCCAGCAGCTTACTAAGCTCCTACAATGAGCAGTTCTTC. This encodes CASSLLSSYNEQFF.